The entry that follows covers one T cell receptor beta chain sequence. Here immunoSEQ multiplex PCR was the method, and the copy in TCRdb shows in-frame clones only, minus some. The data show about 300,000 clones, 85% seen once. This entry is derived from a study of blood T cell repertoires in COVID-19. Study at large: Researchers got acute and convalescent COVID-19 samples from the United States, Italy and Spain. Sources were T cells, B-cell-depleted T cells, or PBMCs; the material itself was cDNA or gDNA.

The CDR3 is 13 amino acids. The V gene's germline CDR1 is SNHLY and CDR2 FYNNEI. V dropped 4 bases and J dropped 6 bases, with 9 bases sitting between them. The sequenced material came from peripheral blood. The chain has TRBV2 and TRBJ2-2; no reliable D call. The sequence was obtained from a human donor in a cohort sampled during active COVID-19. The chain's CDR3 is CASSADMAGELFF. The CDR3 bases are TGTGCCAGCAGTGCAGACATGGCCGGGGAGCTGTTTTTT.